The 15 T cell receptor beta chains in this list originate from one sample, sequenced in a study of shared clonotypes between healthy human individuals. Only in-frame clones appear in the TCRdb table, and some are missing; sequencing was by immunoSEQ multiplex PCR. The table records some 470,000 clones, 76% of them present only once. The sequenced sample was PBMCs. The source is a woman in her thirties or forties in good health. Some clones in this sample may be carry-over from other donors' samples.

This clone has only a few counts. As DNA, the CDR3 is TGTGCCAGCAGTGTTACAGGGGAGAGGGCCGGGGAGCTGTTTTTT. Translated: CASSVTGERAGELFF. V usage is TRBV2 and J usage is TRBJ2-2; 7 bases align to TRBD1. There are 15 residues in the CDR3. Looked up from germline, CDR1 is SNHLY and CDR2 is FYNNEI. V dropped 4 bases and J dropped 6; count of bases not matched to a gene: 8. The whole variable domain, remainder taken from reference TRBV2 and TRBJ2-2, is EPEVTQTPSHQVTQMGQEVILRCVPISNHLYFYWYRQILGQKVEFLVSFYNNEISEKSEIFDDQFSVERPDGSNFTLKIRSTKLEDSAMYFCASSVTGERAGELFFGEGSRLTVL.

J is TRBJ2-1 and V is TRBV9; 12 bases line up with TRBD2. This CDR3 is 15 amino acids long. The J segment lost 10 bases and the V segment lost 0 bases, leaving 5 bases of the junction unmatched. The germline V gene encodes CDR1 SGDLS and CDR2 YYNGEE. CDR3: CASSVDLAGGVEQFF. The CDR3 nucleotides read TGTGCCAGCAGCGTAGACCTAGCGGGAGGGGTCGAGCAGTTCTTC.

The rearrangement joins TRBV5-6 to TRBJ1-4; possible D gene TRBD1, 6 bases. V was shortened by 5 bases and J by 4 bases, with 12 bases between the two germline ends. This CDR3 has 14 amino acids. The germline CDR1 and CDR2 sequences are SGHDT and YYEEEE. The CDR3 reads CASSQDRRNEKLFF. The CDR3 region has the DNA TGTGCCAGCAGTCAGGACAGACGTAATGAAAAACTGTTTTTT. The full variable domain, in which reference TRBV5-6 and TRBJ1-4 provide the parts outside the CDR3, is DAGVTQSPTHLIKTRGQQVTLRCSPKSGHDTVSWYQQALGQGPQFIFQYYEEEERQRGNFPDRFSGHQFPNYSSELNVNALLLGDSALYLCASSQDRRNEKLFFGSGTQLSVL.

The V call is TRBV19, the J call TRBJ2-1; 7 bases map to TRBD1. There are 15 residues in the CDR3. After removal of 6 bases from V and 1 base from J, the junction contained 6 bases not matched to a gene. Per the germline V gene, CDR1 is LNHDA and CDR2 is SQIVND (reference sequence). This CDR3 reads CASSNYRGSYNEQFF. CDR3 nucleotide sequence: TGTGCCAGTAGCAATTACAGGGGTTCCTACAATGAGCAGTTCTTC.

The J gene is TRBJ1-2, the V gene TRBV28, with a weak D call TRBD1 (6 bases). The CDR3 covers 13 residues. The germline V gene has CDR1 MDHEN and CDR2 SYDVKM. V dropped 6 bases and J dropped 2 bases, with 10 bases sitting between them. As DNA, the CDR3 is TGTGCCAGCAGGCGAGGGGGGAACTATGGCTACACCTTC. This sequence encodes CASRRGGNYGYTF.

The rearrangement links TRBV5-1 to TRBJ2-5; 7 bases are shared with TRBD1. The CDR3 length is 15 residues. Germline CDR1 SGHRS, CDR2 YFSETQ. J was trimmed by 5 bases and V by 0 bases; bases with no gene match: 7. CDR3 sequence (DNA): TGCGCCAGCAGCTTGGAACAGGGGTGGCAGGAGACCCAGTACTTC. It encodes CASSLEQGWQETQYF.

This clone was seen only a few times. The CDR3 loop reads CASSWGGTEAFF. The CDR3 bases are TGTGCCAGTAGTTGGGGGGGCACTGAAGCTTTCTTT. The chain links TRBV19 to TRBJ1-1; the D gene is possibly TRBD1 (5 bases). The ends were cut back, 5 bases at V and 4 bases at J, with 8 bases in the middle. The CDR3 is made up of 12 amino acids. Looked up from germline, CDR1 is LNHDA and CDR2 is SQIVND (reference sequence). The full variable domain, with the rest looked up from reference TRBV19 and TRBJ1-1, is DGGITQSPKYLFRKEGQNVTLSCEQNLNHDAMYWYRQDPGQGLRLIYYSQIVNDFQKGDIAEGYSVSREKKESFPLTVTSAQKNPTAFYLCASSWGGTEAFFGQGTRLTVV.

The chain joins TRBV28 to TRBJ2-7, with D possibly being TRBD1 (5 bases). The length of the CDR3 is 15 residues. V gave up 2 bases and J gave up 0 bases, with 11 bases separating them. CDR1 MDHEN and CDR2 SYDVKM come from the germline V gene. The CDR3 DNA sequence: TGTGCCAGCAGTTTAGGGCCAGGGTACTCCTACGAGCAGTACTTC. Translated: CASSLGPGYSYEQYF.

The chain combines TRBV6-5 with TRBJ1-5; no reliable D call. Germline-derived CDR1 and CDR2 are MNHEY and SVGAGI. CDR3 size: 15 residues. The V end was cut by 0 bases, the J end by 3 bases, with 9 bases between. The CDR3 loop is CASSYSWEANQPQHF. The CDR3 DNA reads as TGTGCCAGCAGTTACTCTTGGGAAGCCAATCAGCCCCAGCATTTT.

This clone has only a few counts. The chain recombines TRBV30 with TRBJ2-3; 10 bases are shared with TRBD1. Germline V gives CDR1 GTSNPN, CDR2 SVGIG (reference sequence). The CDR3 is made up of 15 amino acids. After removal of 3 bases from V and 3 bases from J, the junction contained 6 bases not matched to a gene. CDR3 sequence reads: CAWRGPGQGTDTQYF. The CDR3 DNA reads TGTGCCTGGAGGGGACCGGGACAGGGGACAGATACGCAGTATTTT.

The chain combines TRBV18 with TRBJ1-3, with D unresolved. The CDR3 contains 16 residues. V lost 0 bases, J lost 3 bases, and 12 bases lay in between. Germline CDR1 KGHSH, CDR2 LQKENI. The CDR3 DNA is TGTGCCAGCTCACCACCTTCGGCATCGGGTGGAAACACCATATATTTT. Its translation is CASSPPSASGGNTIYF.

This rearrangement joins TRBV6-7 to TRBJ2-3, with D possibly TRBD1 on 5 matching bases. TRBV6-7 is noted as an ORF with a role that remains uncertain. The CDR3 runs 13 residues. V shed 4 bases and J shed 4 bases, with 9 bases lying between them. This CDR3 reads CASSSGYPDTQYF. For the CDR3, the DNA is TGTGCCAGCAGTTCAGGGTACCCAGATACGCAGTATTTT.

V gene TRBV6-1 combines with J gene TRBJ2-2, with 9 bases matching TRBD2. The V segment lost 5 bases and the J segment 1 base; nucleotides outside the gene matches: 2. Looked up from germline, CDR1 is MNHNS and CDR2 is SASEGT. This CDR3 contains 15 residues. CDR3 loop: CASSISGRNTGELFF. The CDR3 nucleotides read TGTGCCAGCAGTATTAGCGGGAGGAACACCGGGGAGCTGTTTTTT.

As DNA, the CDR3 is TGTGCCAGCAGCATCGATGGGGCCACGAACACTGAAGCTTTCTTT. Its translation is CASSIDGATNTEAFF. This chain links TRBV7-2 with TRBJ1-1; weak D call: TRBD1 (5 bases). This CDR3 region has 15 residues. Trimming cost V 5 bases and J 1 base, with 14 bases left between them. Germline values: CDR1 SGHTA, CDR2 FQGNSA.

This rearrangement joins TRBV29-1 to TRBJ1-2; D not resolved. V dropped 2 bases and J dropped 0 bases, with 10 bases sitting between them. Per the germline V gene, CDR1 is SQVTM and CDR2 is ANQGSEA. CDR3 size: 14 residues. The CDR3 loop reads CSVEPVDPNYGYTF. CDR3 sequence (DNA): TGCAGCGTTGAACCCGTTGATCCTAACTATGGCTACACCTTC.